This TCR beta chain is from a study of CD8 T cells in Susac syndrome. With 5 bases clipped from V and 0 bases from J, the junction kept 2 bases outside the gene matches. Germline CDR1 is SGHDT and CDR2 is YYEEEE. CDR3 length: 14 residues. Blood CD8+ and CD4+ T cells underwent high-throughput TCR beta sequencing. Random hexamers served to reverse transcribe roughly 0.5 to 1 ug RNA. MiXCR was run by TCRdb on the immunoSEQ multiplex PCR reads, yielding one entry per CDR3 protein. The sample has 120,000 or so distinct CDR3 sequences; around 96% are singletons. Material: CD4+ T cells from PBMCs. This sequence joins TRBV5-6 and TRBJ1-5; 7 bases fit TRBD1. The sequence was collected from a human donor in good health. CDR3 sequence reads: CASRNRGSNQPQHF. The DNA of the CDR3 is TGTGCCAGCAGGAACAGGGGTAGCAATCAGCCCCAGCATTTT.